The clone carrying this TCR beta chain came up a few times. Trimming cost V 12 bases and J 8 bases, with 24 bases left between them. Germline V gives CDR1 KGHDR, CDR2 SFDVKD. The CDR3 runs 14 residues. This sample is drawn from a study of Graves' ophthalmopathy and Graves' hyperthyroidism. TCR beta CDR3 regions were amplified from RNA transcripts. After a first-round RT-PCR with HTBI primers, a second-round multiplex PCR was run. TCRdb redid the calling of the multiplex PCR reads with MiXCR, one entry per CDR3 protein. The sample holds 600,000 to 700,000 distinct CDR3 sequences; roughly two fifths are singletons and the top ten take about 3.3%.

The chain carries TRBV24-1 and TRBJ1-2; possibly TRBD1 for D (6 bases). Specimen: peripheral blood. The clonotype was recovered from an adult man with Graves' ophthalmopathy. The CDR3 protein is CAWSVRKDSRGYTF. The CDR3 DNA follows: TGTGCCTGGAGTGTACGGAAGGACAGTCGAGGCTACACCTTC.